One T cell receptor (beta chain) is described in this entry. The count of this clone is one. Its antigen is still unknown. The junction shows a germline mismatch at one end, possibly a read error. Other DNA sequences in the sample encode the same CDR3. The cohort was made up of 650 to 700 healthy bone marrow donors. All cohort members were sampled while nominally healthy, although unrecorded immune exposures were likely present. The donor was CMV seronegative and belonged to the group of around 400 seronegative cohort members. A peripheral blood sample was collected from each donor, and TCR beta sequencing was performed on peripheral blood mononuclear cells. The Qiagen DNeasy Blood Extraction Kit was used to extract genomic DNA from the blood cell samples. This sample was included in a study of cytomegalovirus exposure and HLA in healthy donors (dated by TCRdb to 2016 to 2017). As for the study more broadly: An earlier analysis of several hundred of the donors reported about 300 Gb of sequence data and 117 million unique TCR beta sequences obtained from roughly 180 million T cells. About 280 gigabases of sequencing data and approximately 85 million unique TCR sequences were included in an early release covering roughly 700 HLA-typed donors. Of the roughly 400 genotyped donors, approximately 80% fell in the genetic ancestry cluster associated with self-reported Caucasian donors. The aim of the study was to test whether cataloging public T cell receptors could identify signatures of past pathogen exposure. The study profiled the T cell repertoires of around 700 subjects by immunosequencing and related them to cytomegalovirus serostatus. A separate validation cohort of 90 to 150 different subjects was used in addition to the approximately 700-subject first cohort. To predict cytomegalovirus infection status, the study brought together high-throughput TCR immunosequencing, statistical association of individual TCRs with disease status, and machine learning. A later analysis re-analyzed previously published TCR beta repertoires from 500 to 700 donors and added high-resolution HLA genotyping to study TCR occurrence patterns. Rather than drawing on any new phenotypic data, the later analysis identified candidate immune exposures from TCR beta sequences and the way those sequences occurred across donors. An earlier analysis of 500 to 650 of the donors applied high-throughput TCR beta sequencing to assess whether each TCR beta V gene segment acted as functional or pseudogenic. Donor age, sex, ethnicity and CMV serostatus were compiled together with the repertoire data. A later genetic analysis used genome-wide SNP genotypes for about three fifths of the roughly 700 donors, treating that subset as a discovery cohort. All discovery cohort repertoires had been generated on a single sequencing platform. Class I and class II HLA loci were covered by the typing at four-digit resolution. Typing coverage varied by locus: about 629-630 donors for A, B, C, DRB1 and DQB1; more than 500 for DQA1; more than 600 for DPA1; some 470 for DPB1. Because of strong linkage in the cohort, roughly five DR-DQ haplotypes were treated as single units for association and clustering. Among 300 to 500 genotyped donors of the cohort, an average of approximately 220,000 unique TCR beta nucleotide sequences was sequenced per donor, of which 15% to 20% were non-productive. The paper as a whole reports these results and caveats: Strong co-occurrence of HLA alleles, especially DR and DQ, made assigning TCR associations to individual alleles difficult. Correlated functional status among segregating V segments might be attributable to linkage disequilibrium, but an unknown experimental factor could not be ruled out. Roughly uniform sequencing depth across donors was assumed in presence/absence analyses, although this assumption may not hold. A later analysis found that TCR association rates varied across HLA loci, with DRB1 alleles showing the most associated TCRs and HLA-C alleles the fewest. According to the authors, the approach could potentially be generalized to other disease states and immunological phenotypes. Immune exposure information for the cohort was limited to CMV serostatus. According to a later genetic analysis, donors in an Asian-associated ancestry cluster had fewer N-insertions in productive TCRs than the roughly 700-donor mean. In vitro tests confirmed that a few of the cytomegalovirus-associated TCR beta chains recognize cytomegalovirus antigens. In a later analysis, several top co-occurrence clusters were reported to appear linked to parvovirus B19, influenza, CMV and Epstein-Barr virus. HLA typing was unavailable for some donors at each locus, so association tests used only the typed subset. Specific HLA alleles were associated with around 18,000 TCR beta sequences at a false discovery rate of 0.05 in a later analysis. A further reported finding was that TCR beta sequences accurately predicted the HLA-A and HLA-B alleles for most subjects in the first cohort. The classifier was reported to diagnose cytomegalovirus status with high specificity and sensitivity in both the original and validation cohorts. In this cohort, only TCR beta chains were sequenced, and detectable features were limited by the absence of alpha or paired-chain data. In an earlier analysis of 587 of the donors, most TCR beta V segments appeared in productive rearrangements about 87% or about 30% of the time, broadly matching IMGT annotations. The study gave a list of roughly 150 TCR beta chains associated with cytomegalovirus. A cluster of highly shared sequence variants was judged likely to represent a technical artifact of the sequencing pipeline. In a later analysis, most CMV-associated TCR beta chains were found to appear HLA-restricted, with HLA associations seemingly driven largely by CMV exposure. In a later analysis, HLA-associated TCR beta chains showed more clonal expansion and lower generation probabilities than non-associated chains that were equally common. A later genetic analysis associated a missense DCLRE1C variant with V-gene and J-gene trimming of TCR beta chains, and an independent cohort replicated the association. Because counts were too low, roughly 17 rarely observed V segments, including chromosome 9 orphons, were left out of the earlier analysis of approximately 580 of the donors. Most TCR sequences were observed very rarely across donors, whereas some public TCRs were present in many individuals.

Receptor libraries were prepared by the immunoSEQ multiplex PCR assay. For the multiplex PCR, a mixture combining 60 forward primers for TCR Vbeta segments and 13 reverse primers for TCR Jbeta segments was used. The CDR3 region of rearranged TCR beta genes was amplified from genomic DNA with a multiplex PCR assay. The Illumina HiSeq System was used to sequence the amplified TCR beta libraries as 87-base-pair reads. Concerning the study's data processing: Across the 500 to 850 repertoires, a later analysis counted around 80 million unique TCR beta chains, 9.5 million to 13 million of which were shared by at least two donors. A nearest-neighbor algorithm error-corrected the raw reads and collapsed the reads into unique sequences, merging closely related sequences to remove PCR and sequencing errors. To assign V, D and J gene segments, CDR3 sequences were aligned to IMGT reference sequences. Each retained sequence needed at least a six-nucleotide match to both a V gene segment and a J gene segment. A rearrangement counted as productive if the CDR3 had no stop codons and remained in frame with V and J, and every other rearrangement counted as non-productive. CDR3 was defined by IMGT convention, running from the second conserved V-encoded cysteine to the conserved J-encoded phenylalanine. In an earlier analysis of approximately 590 of the donors, sequences lacking an unambiguous match to a single V gene segment were excluded. An earlier analysis of 450 to 650 of the donors called V segments functional above 56.7% productive rearrangements and segregating when the between-donor standard deviation exceeded 5%. A statistical classification framework was built to diagnose cytomegalovirus status from the catalog of TCR beta chain sequences. In a later analysis, V and J genes were assigned by comparing TCR nucleotide sequences against IMGT/GENE-DB human TR gene sequences. Using the TCRdist pipeline, a later analysis assigned CDR3 sequences along with most-parsimonious VDJ recombination scenarios. In a later analysis, each TCR beta chain was defined by its CDR3 amino acid sequence together with its V-gene family, and reads lacking a unique V-gene family were excluded. A later analysis removed 592 highly shared, low-generation-probability nucleotide sequences to deal with suspected cross-contamination and a sequencing artifact. A later analysis calculated a clonal expansion index for each public chain from normalized within-repertoire ranks of inferred template counts. A later analysis computed generation probabilities with a VDJ recombination model fitted to out-of-frame rearrangements, and checked the results against IGoR. A later analysis scored TCR-TCR, TCR-HLA and TCR-CMV co-occurrence with hypergeometric tests, applying a repertoire-size bias correction to TCR pairs. False discovery rates were estimated in a later analysis by permuting HLA or CMV assignments 20 times. In a later analysis, co-occurring TCRs were grouped using DBSCAN, with TCRdist sequence similarity added in when clustering inside HLA-allele-positive subsets. Repertoires with fewer than 30,000 or more than 120,000 public chains, plus five repertoires with anomalous nucleotide sharing, were excluded from co-occurrence clustering. TCRdb provides this immuneACCESS table in a form limited to in-frame rearrangements. Some clones are lacking; in checked studies, under half of them reflect an unresolved V gene, and why the rest are absent is not known. D and trimming were read from the DNA, whereas the V and J calls and clone size are those reported in that table. The table for this sample lists approximately 160,000 clones; 60% to 80% of them were counted only once. Around 4.6% of the sample is held by the ten biggest clonotypes.

The sequencing sample was made of PBMCs. This clonotype originated in a male donor in good health and CMV-seronegative.

The nucleotide sequence reads TGCGCCAGCAGCTTTGCGAGGGATGAGGAAAAACTGTTTTTT. Translated, this gives CASSFARDEEKLFF. This receptor chain uses TRBV7-9 and TRBJ1-4, with the D gene too uncertain to name. From its cysteine to its phenylalanine, the CDR3 spans 14 amino acids. Only the CDR3 DNA is retained, 42 bases long and in frame from the first base. The germline V gene encodes CDR1 SEHNR and CDR2 FQNEAQ (reference sequence).